This T cell receptor (beta chain) was found in a study of post-analysis software for immune sequencing data. Study results and limitations: F measure clustering grouped samples strongly by preparation batch. Relative to controls, patients had five TRBV segments at higher frequency, with TRBV5-6, TRBV5-1 and TRBV20-1 among these. Significantly decreased normalized Chao1 diversity was recorded for multiple sclerosis patients relative to controls.

With regard to this clonotype: The antigen is unknown.

Libraries were made from TCR beta cDNA, and they carried unique molecular identifiers. Yield was 500,000 or so cDNA molecules from approximately 0.95 to 9.8 million T cells. TCRdb ran MiXCR on the PCR reads and lists one entry per CDR3 protein. The top ten hold approximately 10% of the sample, which has 600,000 to 750,000 distinct CDR3 sequences, roughly three fifths seen once. Losses at the gene ends were 5 bases for V and 0 bases for J; bases not matched to a gene: 3. The CDR3 is 14 residues long. Sequencing was carried out using blood. The clonotype originates from a girl aged 2-15 years with multiple sclerosis. This chain joins TRBV12-3 or TRBV12-4 and TRBJ1-1; 7 nucleotides align to TRBD1. CDR3 nucleotide sequence: TGTGCCAGCAGTCAAGGACAGGTGAACACTGAAGCTTTCTTT. It is translated as CASSQGQVNTEAFF.